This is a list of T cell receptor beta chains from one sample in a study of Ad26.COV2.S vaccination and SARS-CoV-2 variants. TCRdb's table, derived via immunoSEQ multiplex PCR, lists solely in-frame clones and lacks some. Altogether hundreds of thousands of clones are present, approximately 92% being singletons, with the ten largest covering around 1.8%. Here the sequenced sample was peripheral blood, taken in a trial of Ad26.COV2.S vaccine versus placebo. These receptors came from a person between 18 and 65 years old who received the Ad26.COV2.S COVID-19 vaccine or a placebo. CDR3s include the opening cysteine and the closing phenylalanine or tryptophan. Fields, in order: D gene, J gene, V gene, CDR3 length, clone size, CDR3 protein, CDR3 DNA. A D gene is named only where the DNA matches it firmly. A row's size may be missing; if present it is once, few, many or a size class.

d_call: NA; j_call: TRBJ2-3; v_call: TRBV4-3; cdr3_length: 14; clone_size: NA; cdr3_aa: CASSLGGFTDTQYF; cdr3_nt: TGCGCCAGCAGCCTAGGGGGTTTCACAGATACGCAGTATTTT
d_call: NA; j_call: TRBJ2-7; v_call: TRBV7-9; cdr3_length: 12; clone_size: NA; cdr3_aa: CASSSPRLQKYF; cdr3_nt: TGTGCCAGCAGCTCCCCCCGGCTACAGAAGTACTTC
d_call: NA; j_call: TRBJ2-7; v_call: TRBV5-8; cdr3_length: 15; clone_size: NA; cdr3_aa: CASSLAGPNSYEQYF; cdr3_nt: TGTGCCAGCAGCTTGGCAGGACCTAACTCCTACGAGCAGTACTTC
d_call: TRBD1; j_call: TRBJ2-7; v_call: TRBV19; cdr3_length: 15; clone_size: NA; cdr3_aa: CASSIGTGHPYEQYF; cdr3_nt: TGTGCCAGTAGTATTGGGACAGGACACCCCTACGAGCAGTACTTC
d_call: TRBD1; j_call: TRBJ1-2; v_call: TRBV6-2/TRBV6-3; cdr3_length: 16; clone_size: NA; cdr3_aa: CASSPGASGQTYGYTF; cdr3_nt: TGTGCCAGCAGTCCAGGGGCCTCGGGACAGACGTATGGCTACACCTTC
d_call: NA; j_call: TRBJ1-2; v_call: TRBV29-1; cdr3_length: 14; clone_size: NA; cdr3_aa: CSAVAKGLIPGYTF; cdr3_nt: TGCAGCGCTGTAGCCAAGGGTCTCATTCCTGGCTACACCTTC
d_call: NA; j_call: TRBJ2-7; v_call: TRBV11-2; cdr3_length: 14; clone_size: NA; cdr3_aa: CASSFLAYSYEQYF; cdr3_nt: TGTGCCAGCAGCTTCCTAGCGTATTCCTACGAGCAGTACTTC
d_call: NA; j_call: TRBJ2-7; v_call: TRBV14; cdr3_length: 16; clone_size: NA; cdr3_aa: CASSENPGLGPYEQYF; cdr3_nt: TGTGCCAGCAGCGAAAACCCGGGACTGGGACCCTACGAGCAGTACTTC
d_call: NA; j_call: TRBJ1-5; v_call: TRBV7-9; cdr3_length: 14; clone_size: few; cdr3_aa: CASSLGPSDQPQHF; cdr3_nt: TGTGCCAGCAGCTTAGGACCCAGCGATCAGCCCCAGCATTTT
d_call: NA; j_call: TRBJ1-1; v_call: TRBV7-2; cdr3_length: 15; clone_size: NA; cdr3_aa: CASSLEGAMNTEAFF; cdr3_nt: TGTGCCAGCAGCTTAGAAGGGGCTATGAACACTGAAGCTTTCTTT
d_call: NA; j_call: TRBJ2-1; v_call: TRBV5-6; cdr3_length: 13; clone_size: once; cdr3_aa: CASSASPSNEQFF; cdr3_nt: TGTGCCAGCAGCGCAAGCCCTTCCAATGAGCAGTTCTTC
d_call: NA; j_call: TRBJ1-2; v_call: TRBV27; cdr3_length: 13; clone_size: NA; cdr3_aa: CASSFSGVRGYTF; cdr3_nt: TGTGCCAGCAGTTTCTCAGGGGTGAGAGGCTACACCTTC
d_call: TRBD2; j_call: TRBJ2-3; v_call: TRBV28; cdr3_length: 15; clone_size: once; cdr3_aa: CASTLRGVSTDTQYF; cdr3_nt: TGTGCCAGCACCTTGCGGGGGGTCAGCACAGATACGCAGTATTTT
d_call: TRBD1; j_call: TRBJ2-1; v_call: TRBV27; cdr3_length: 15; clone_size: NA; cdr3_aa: CASSSGTGTYNEQFF; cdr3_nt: TGTGCCAGCAGTTCCGGGACAGGGACCTACAATGAGCAGTTCTTC
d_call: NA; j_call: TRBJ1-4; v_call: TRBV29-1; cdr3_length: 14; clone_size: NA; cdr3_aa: CSVALGGANEKLFF; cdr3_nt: TGCAGCGTTGCTTTGGGGGGGGCTAATGAAAAACTGTTTTTT
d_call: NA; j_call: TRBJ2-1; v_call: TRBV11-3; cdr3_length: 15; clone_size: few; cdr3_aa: CASSVEFSSYNEQFF; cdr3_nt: TGTGCCAGCAGCGTAGAGTTTAGCTCCTACAATGAGCAGTTCTTC
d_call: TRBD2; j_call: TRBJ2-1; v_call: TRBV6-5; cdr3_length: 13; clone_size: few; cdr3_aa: CASISSGDNEQFF; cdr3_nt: TGTGCCAGCATCTCTAGCGGTGACAATGAGCAGTTCTTC
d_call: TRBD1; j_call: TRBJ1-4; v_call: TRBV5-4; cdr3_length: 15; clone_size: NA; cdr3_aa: CASSLQGTGAEKLFF; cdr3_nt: TGTGCCAGCAGCTTGCAAGGGACAGGGGCGGAAAAACTGTTTTTT
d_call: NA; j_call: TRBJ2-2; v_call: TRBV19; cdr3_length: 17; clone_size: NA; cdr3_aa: CASSISQNSLNTGELFF; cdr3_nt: TGTGCCAGTAGTATCAGTCAGAACTCCCTAAACACCGGGGAGCTGTTTTTT
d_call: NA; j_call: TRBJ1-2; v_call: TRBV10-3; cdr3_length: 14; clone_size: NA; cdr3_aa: CAISAGGVPSGYTF; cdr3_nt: TGTGCCATCAGCGCGGGCGGGGTTCCATCGGGCTACACCTTC
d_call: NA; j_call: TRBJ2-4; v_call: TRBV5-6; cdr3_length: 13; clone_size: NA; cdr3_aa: CASSLEARAIQYF; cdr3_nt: TGTGCCAGCAGCTTAGAAGCGCGTGCCATTCAGTACTTC
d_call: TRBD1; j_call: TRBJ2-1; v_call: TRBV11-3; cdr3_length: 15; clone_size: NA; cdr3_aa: CASSDTGGGYNEQFF; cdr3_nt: TGTGCCAGCAGCGACACAGGGGGCGGCTACAATGAGCAGTTCTTC
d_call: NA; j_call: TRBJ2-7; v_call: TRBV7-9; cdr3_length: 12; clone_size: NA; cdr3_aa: CASSLVEYEQYF; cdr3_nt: TGTGCCAGCAGCTTAGTGGAGTACGAGCAGTACTTC
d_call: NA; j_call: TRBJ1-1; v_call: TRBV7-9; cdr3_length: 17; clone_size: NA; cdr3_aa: CASSLASQGWQNTEAFF; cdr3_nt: TGTGCCAGCAGCTTAGCGTCCCAGGGGTGGCAAAACACTGAAGCTTTCTTT
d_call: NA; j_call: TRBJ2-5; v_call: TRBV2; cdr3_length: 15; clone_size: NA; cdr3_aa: CASSDGRGSGETQYF; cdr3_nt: TGTGCCAGCAGTGATGGTAGGGGTTCTGGAGAGACCCAGTACTTC
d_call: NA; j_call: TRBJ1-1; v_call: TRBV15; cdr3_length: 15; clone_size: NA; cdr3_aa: CATSRGGAMATEAFF; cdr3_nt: TGTGCCACCAGCAGAGGAGGGGCGATGGCCACTGAAGCTTTCTTT
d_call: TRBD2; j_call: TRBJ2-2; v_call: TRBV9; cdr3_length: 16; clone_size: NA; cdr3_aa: CASSVVAGGFTGELFF; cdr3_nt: TGTGCCAGCAGCGTAGTGGCGGGGGGCTTCACCGGGGAGCTGTTTTTT
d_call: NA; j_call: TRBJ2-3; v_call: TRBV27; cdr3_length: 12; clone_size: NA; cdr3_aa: CASSQSTDTQYF; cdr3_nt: TGTGCCAGCAGTCAGAGCACAGATACGCAGTATTTT
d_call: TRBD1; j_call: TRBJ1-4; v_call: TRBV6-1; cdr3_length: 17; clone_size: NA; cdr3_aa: CASSEVVKGQINEKLFF; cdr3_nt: TGTGCCAGCAGTGAAGTGGTAAAGGGACAGATTAATGAAAAACTGTTTTTT
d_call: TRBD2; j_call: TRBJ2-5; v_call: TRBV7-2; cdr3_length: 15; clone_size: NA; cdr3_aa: CASSLVRGGQETQYF; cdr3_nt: TGTGCCAGCAGCTTAGTGCGGGGGGGGCAAGAGACCCAGTACTTC
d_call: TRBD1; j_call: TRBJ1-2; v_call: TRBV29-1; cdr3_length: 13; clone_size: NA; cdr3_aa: CSVGDRGSRGYTF; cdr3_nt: TGCAGCGTTGGTGACAGGGGGTCAAGAGGCTACACCTTC
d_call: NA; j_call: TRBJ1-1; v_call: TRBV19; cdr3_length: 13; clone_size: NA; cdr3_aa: CASSFLGGSEAFF; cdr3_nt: TGTGCCAGTAGTTTCTTAGGCGGGAGTGAAGCTTTCTTT
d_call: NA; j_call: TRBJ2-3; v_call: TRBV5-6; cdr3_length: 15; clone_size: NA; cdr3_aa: CASSLGRPGTDTQYF; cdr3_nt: TGTGCCAGCAGCTTGGGGAGACCGGGCACAGATACGCAGTATTTT
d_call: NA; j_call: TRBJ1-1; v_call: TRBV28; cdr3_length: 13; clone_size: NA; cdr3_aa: CASSLRVGSGAFF; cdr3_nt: TGTGCCAGCAGCCTAAGGGTGGGCTCGGGAGCTTTCTTT
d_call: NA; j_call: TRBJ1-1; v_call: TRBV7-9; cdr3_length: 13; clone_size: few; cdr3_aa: CASSSTDGTEAFF; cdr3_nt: TGTGCCAGCAGCTCTACGGACGGCACTGAAGCTTTCTTT
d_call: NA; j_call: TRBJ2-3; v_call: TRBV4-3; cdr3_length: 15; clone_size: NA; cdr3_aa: CASSQDQVGSYTQYF; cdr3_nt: TGCGCCAGCAGCCAAGATCAGGTGGGATCTTATACGCAGTATTTT
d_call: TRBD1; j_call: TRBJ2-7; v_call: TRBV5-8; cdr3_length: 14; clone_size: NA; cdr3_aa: CASSLTGSSYEQYF; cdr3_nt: TGTGCCAGCAGCCTGACAGGGAGCTCCTACGAGCAGTACTTC
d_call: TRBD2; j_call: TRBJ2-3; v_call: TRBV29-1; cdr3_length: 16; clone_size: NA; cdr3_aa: CSVELAGALRGDTQYF; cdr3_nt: TGCAGCGTTGAACTAGCGGGGGCCCTGAGGGGAGATACGCAGTATTTT
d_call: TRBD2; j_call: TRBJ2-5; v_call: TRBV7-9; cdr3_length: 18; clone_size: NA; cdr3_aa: CASSLVGLAGVYQETQYF; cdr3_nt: TGTGCCAGCAGCTTAGTGGGACTAGCGGGGGTCTACCAAGAGACCCAGTACTTC
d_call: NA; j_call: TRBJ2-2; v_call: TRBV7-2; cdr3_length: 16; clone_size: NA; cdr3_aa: CASSLWAAVTGGELFF; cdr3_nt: TGTGCCAGCAGCTTATGGGCAGCCGTCACGGGCGGGGAGCTGTTTTTT
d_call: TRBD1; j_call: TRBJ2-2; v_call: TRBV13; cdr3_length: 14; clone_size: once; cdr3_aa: CASDGTGSPGELFF; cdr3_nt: TGTGCCAGCGACGGGACAGGCTCACCCGGGGAGCTGTTTTTT
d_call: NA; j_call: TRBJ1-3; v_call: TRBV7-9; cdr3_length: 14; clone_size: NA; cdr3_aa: CATSVGGAGNTIYF; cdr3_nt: TGTGCCACCTCAGTAGGGGGGGCTGGAAACACCATATATTTT
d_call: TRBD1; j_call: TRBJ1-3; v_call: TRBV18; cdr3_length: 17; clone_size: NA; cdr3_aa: CASSPLAGTASGNTIYF; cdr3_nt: TGTGCCAGCTCACCATTAGCTGGGACAGCCTCTGGAAACACCATATATTTT
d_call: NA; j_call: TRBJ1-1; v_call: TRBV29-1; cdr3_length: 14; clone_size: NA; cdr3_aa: CSVELQQAHTEAFF; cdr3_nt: TGCAGCGTTGAATTGCAACAGGCCCACACTGAAGCTTTCTTT
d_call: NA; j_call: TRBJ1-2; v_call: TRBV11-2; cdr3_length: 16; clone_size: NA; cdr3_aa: CASSPGVGQLYYGYTF; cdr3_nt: TGTGCCAGCAGCCCCGGGGTTGGACAGCTATACTATGGCTACACCTTC
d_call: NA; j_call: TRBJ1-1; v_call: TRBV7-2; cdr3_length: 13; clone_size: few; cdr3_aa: CASSLARGTEAFF; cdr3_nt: TGTGCCAGCAGCTTAGCGCGTGGCACTGAAGCTTTCTTT
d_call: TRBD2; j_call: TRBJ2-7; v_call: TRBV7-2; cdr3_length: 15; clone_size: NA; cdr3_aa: CASSTTSGGAYEQYF; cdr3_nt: TGTGCCAGCAGCACCACTAGCGGGGGAGCCTACGAGCAGTACTTC
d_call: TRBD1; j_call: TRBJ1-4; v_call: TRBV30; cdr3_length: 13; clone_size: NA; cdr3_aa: CAWTRQGTEKLFF; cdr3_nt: TGTGCCTGGACGAGACAGGGTACAGAAAAACTGTTTTTT
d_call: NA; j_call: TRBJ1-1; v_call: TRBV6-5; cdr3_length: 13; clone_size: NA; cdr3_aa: CASTENGNTEAFF; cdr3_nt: TGTGCCAGCACGGAGAACGGAAACACTGAAGCTTTCTTT
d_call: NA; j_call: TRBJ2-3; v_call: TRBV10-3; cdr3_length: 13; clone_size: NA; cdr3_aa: CATQRAGSSTQYF; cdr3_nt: TGTGCCACACAGCGGGCGGGGTCGAGTACGCAGTATTTT
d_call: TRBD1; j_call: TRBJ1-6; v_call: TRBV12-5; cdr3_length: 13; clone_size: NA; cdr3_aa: CASGGGIGSPLHF; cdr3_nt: TGTGCTAGTGGAGGGGGCATCGGCTCCCCCCTCCACTTT
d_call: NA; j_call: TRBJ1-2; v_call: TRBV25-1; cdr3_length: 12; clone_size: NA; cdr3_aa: CASNEGGYGYTF; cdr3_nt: TGTGCCAGCAACGAGGGAGGCTATGGCTACACCTTC
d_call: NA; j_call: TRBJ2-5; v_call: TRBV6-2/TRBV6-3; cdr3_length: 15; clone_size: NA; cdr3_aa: CASSYGSSTAVIQYF; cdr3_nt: TGTGCCAGCAGTTACGGTTCCTCCACCGCGGTGATCCAGTACTTC
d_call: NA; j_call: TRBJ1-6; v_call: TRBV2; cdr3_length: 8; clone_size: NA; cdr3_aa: CASPPLHF; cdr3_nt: TGTGCCAGCCCACCCCTCCACTTT
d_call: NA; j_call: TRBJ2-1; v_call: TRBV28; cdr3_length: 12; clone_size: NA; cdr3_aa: CASSQTYNEQFF; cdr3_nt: TGTGCCAGCAGTCAGACCTACAATGAGCAGTTCTTC
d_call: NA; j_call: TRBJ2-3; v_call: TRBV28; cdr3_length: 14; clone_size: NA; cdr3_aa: CASSFVFSTDTQYF; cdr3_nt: TGTGCCAGCAGTTTCGTTTTTAGCACAGATACGCAGTATTTT
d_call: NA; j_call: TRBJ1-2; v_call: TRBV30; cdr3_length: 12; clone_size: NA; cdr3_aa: CAWIGINYGYTF; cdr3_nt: TGTGCCTGGATAGGGATCAACTATGGCTACACCTTC